Listed below are T cell receptor beta chains from one sample, sequenced in a study of blood T cells in healthy people across ages. From the 5' RACE reads, TCRdb called clonotypes with MiXCR, one entry per CDR3 protein. The repertoire holds 650,000 to 1,000,000 distinct CDR3 sequences, with about 34% as singletons. Source material: blood. These receptor sequences come from a man between 18 and 29 years old in good health. Both conserved end residues are part of each CDR3. D genes are given only for firm matches. Rows may omit the clone size; those that give it use once, few, many or a size class.

clone size: NA; CDR3 length: 17; J gene: TRBJ2-6; D gene: TRBD1; V gene: TRBV4-2; CDR3 protein: CASSQELTGAGANVLTF; CDR3 DNA: TGTGCCAGCAGCCAAGAGTTGACAGGGGCTGGGGCCAACGTCCTGACTTTC
clone size: few; CDR3 length: 16; J gene: TRBJ2-6; D gene: NA; V gene: TRBV12-3/TRBV12-4; CDR3 protein: CASSLGASSGANVLTF; CDR3 DNA: TGTGCCAGCAGTTTGGGGGCTTCCTCTGGGGCCAACGTCCTGACTTTC
clone size: many; CDR3 length: 17; J gene: TRBJ2-3; D gene: NA; V gene: TRBV5-1; CDR3 protein: CASSYGGAGLLTDTQYF; CDR3 DNA: TGCGCCAGCAGCTACGGAGGGGCGGGACTCCTTACAGATACGCAGTATTTT
clone size: once; CDR3 length: 11; J gene: TRBJ1-2; D gene: NA; V gene: TRBV29-1; CDR3 protein: CSVEDSHGYTF; CDR3 DNA: TGCAGCGTCGAAGACAGCCATGGCTACACCTTC
clone size: many; CDR3 length: 15; J gene: TRBJ2-7; D gene: NA; V gene: TRBV5-1; CDR3 protein: CASSLDSGRAYEQYF; CDR3 DNA: TGCGCCAGCAGCTTGGATTCAGGGCGTGCCTACGAGCAGTACTTC
clone size: NA; CDR3 length: 15; J gene: TRBJ2-1; D gene: TRBD2; V gene: TRBV19; CDR3 protein: CASTVAGVGGNEQFF; CDR3 DNA: TGTGCCAGTACAGTAGCGGGGGTAGGGGGCAATGAGCAGTTCTTC
clone size: NA; CDR3 length: 15; J gene: TRBJ2-5; D gene: NA; V gene: TRBV6-2/TRBV6-3; CDR3 protein: CASSHPQGTGETQYF; CDR3 DNA: TGTGCCAGCAGTCACCCACAGGGCACCGGAGAGACCCAGTACTTC
clone size: few; CDR3 length: 14; J gene: TRBJ1-2; D gene: NA; V gene: TRBV15; CDR3 protein: CATSRDRRGYGYTF; CDR3 DNA: TGTGCCACCAGCAGAGATCGGCGGGGCTATGGCTACACCTTC
clone size: NA; CDR3 length: 15; J gene: TRBJ2-1; D gene: NA; V gene: TRBV20-1; CDR3 protein: CSARSSPDFYNEQFF; CDR3 DNA: TGCAGTGCTAGATCCAGTCCGGACTTTTACAATGAGCAGTTCTTC
clone size: few; CDR3 length: 13; J gene: TRBJ1-1; D gene: NA; V gene: TRBV5-6; CDR3 protein: CASRPQWGTEAFF; CDR3 DNA: TGTGCCAGCCGACCACAATGGGGGACCGAAGCTTTCTTT
clone size: NA; CDR3 length: 13; J gene: TRBJ2-4; D gene: NA; V gene: TRBV20-1; CDR3 protein: CSARGQAEYEQYF; CDR3 DNA: TGCAGTGCTAGGGGCCAGGCGGAGTATGAGCAGTACTTC
clone size: few; CDR3 length: 15; J gene: TRBJ1-1; D gene: TRBD1; V gene: TRBV5-1; CDR3 protein: CASSARTGMNTEAFF; CDR3 DNA: TGCGCCAGCAGCGCCAGGACAGGAATGAACACTGAAGCTTTCTTT
clone size: NA; CDR3 length: 15; J gene: TRBJ1-1; D gene: NA; V gene: TRBV27; CDR3 protein: CASSLYRASGTEAFF; CDR3 DNA: TGTGCCAGCAGTTTATATCGGGCGTCGGGGACTGAAGCTTTCTTT
clone size: few; CDR3 length: 16; J gene: TRBJ2-6; D gene: NA; V gene: TRBV20-1; CDR3 protein: CSASGPRKSGANVLTF; CDR3 DNA: TGCAGTGCTAGTGGTCCCCGGAAATCTGGGGCCAACGTCCTGACTTTC
clone size: few; CDR3 length: 14; J gene: TRBJ1-5; D gene: TRBD1; V gene: TRBV6-5; CDR3 protein: CASSRTGVTQPQHF; CDR3 DNA: TGTGCCAGCAGCCGAACAGGGGTCACTCAGCCCCAGCATTTT
clone size: few; CDR3 length: 17; J gene: TRBJ2-7; D gene: TRBD1; V gene: TRBV6-2/TRBV6-3; CDR3 protein: CASSYPKTGTVYNEQYF; CDR3 DNA: TGTGCCAGCAGTTACCCTAAGACAGGGACGGTCTACAATGAGCAGTACTTC
clone size: few; CDR3 length: 13; J gene: TRBJ2-3; D gene: TRBD1; V gene: TRBV29-1; CDR3 protein: CSVRTGGTDTQYF; CDR3 DNA: TGCAGCGTTAGGACAGGGGGCACAGATACGCAGTATTTT
clone size: NA; CDR3 length: 15; J gene: TRBJ2-7; D gene: NA; V gene: TRBV12-3/TRBV12-4; CDR3 protein: CASSFSGGEVYEQYF; CDR3 DNA: TGTGCCAGCAGTTTTAGTGGCGGGGAGGTCTACGAGCAGTACTTC
clone size: NA; CDR3 length: 17; J gene: TRBJ2-2; D gene: TRBD2; V gene: TRBV4-2; CDR3 protein: CASSQVTSGGNTGELFF; CDR3 DNA: TGTGCCAGCAGCCAGGTTACTAGCGGGGGGAACACCGGGGAGCTGTTTTTT
clone size: NA; CDR3 length: 13; J gene: TRBJ1-2; D gene: NA; V gene: TRBV10-3; CDR3 protein: CAISETVEDGYTF; CDR3 DNA: TGTGCCATCAGTGAAACAGTAGAGGATGGCTACACCTTC
clone size: few; CDR3 length: 13; J gene: TRBJ2-2; D gene: NA; V gene: TRBV12-3/TRBV12-4; CDR3 protein: CASSQQGDGELFF; CDR3 DNA: TGTGCCAGCAGCCAACAGGGCGACGGGGAGCTGTTTTTT
clone size: NA; CDR3 length: 16; J gene: TRBJ1-1; D gene: NA; V gene: TRBV7-2; CDR3 protein: CASSLVRGRADTEAFF; CDR3 DNA: TGTGCCAGCAGCTTAGTAAGGGGGAGGGCCGACACTGAAGCTTTCTTT
clone size: NA; CDR3 length: 13; J gene: TRBJ1-5; D gene: NA; V gene: TRBV29-1; CDR3 protein: CSVGSNSNQPQHF; CDR3 DNA: TGCAGCGTAGGCTCAAATAGCAATCAGCCCCAGCATTTT
clone size: NA; CDR3 length: 15; J gene: TRBJ2-3; D gene: NA; V gene: TRBV29-1; CDR3 protein: CSVEAGRMTTDTQYF; CDR3 DNA: TGCAGCGTTGAAGCGGGGCGAATGACCACAGATACGCAGTATTTT
clone size: NA; CDR3 length: 14; J gene: TRBJ2-4; D gene: NA; V gene: TRBV7-2; CDR3 protein: CASSVAGVLDIQYF; CDR3 DNA: TGTGCCAGCAGCGTAGCAGGGGTTTTAGACATTCAGTACTTC
clone size: NA; CDR3 length: 14; J gene: TRBJ1-1; D gene: NA; V gene: TRBV7-2; CDR3 protein: CASSLYRANTEAFF; CDR3 DNA: TGTGCCAGCAGCTTATACAGAGCGAACACTGAAGCTTTCTTT
clone size: NA; CDR3 length: 14; J gene: TRBJ2-7; D gene: NA; V gene: TRBV27; CDR3 protein: CASRPARVLHEQYF; CDR3 DNA: TGTGCCAGCAGACCGGCCAGGGTCCTCCACGAGCAGTACTTC
clone size: few; CDR3 length: 16; J gene: TRBJ2-7; D gene: TRBD2; V gene: TRBV4-3; CDR3 protein: CASSQDETSGGYEQYF; CDR3 DNA: TGCGCCAGCAGCCAAGATGAGACTAGCGGGGGCTACGAGCAGTACTTC